Presented here are 9 T cell receptor beta chains from one specimen sequenced in a study of memory CD4+ T cells and cytomegalovirus serostatus. Method: immunoSEQ multiplex PCR; TCRdb's copy keeps in-frame clones and lacks some. Of approximately 46,000 clones in the sample, around three quarters are singletons; the top ten hold roughly 1.1%. Single viable CD3+CD4+CD8-CD45RO+ cells were sorted as the memory CD4+ T cells. Sequenced material: memory CD4+ T cells from blood. All receptors come from an adult in good health and CMV-seronegative.

The rearrangement joins TRBV13 to TRBJ2-7, with 7 bases identical to TRBD2. Germline CDR1 reads PRHDT; CDR2 reads FYEKMQ (reference sequence). The CDR3 spans 14 residues. V lost 3 bases to trimming and J lost 1 base; unmatched junction nucleotides: 3. This CDR3 is CASSFAGVSYEQYF. CDR3 sequence (DNA): TGTGCCAGCAGCTTTGCGGGAGTGTCCTACGAGCAGTACTTC.

The rearrangement links TRBV18 to TRBJ1-1; D is unclear. The length of the CDR3 is 13 residues. CDR1 is KGHSH and CDR2 is LQKENI in the germline V gene. V lost 6 bases to trimming and J lost 0 bases, with 8 bases between them. The CDR3 reads CASSEVLNTEAFF. CDR3 nucleotides: TGTGCCAGCTCCGAGGTCCTGAACACTGAAGCTTTCTTT.

This chain connects TRBV7-2 to TRBJ2-5; 11 bases map to TRBD2. Looked up from germline, CDR1 is SGHTA and CDR2 is FQGNSA. With V trimmed by 5 bases and J by 5 bases, 10 bases remained unmatched. CDR3 size: 16 residues. The CDR3 here is CASSTVLAGGAETQYF. The CDR3 DNA is TGTGCCAGCAGCACAGTCCTAGCGGGAGGAGCGGAGACCCAGTACTTC.

This chain joins TRBV27 and TRBJ2-7; D assignment may be TRBD1 or TRBD2 (5 bases each). V lost 10 bases to trimming and J lost 5 bases, with 12 bases between them. CDR1 is MNHEY, CDR2 SMNVEV, per germline (reference sequence). This CDR3 is 11 amino acids long. CDR3 protein: CATGDGHEQYF. The CDR3 nucleotides read TGTGCCACCGGGGACGGCCACGAGCAGTACTTC.

V gene TRBV15 combines with J gene TRBJ1-3; D gene uncertain. CDR3 length: 15 residues. CDR1 is LNHNV, CDR2 YYDKDF, per germline (reference sequence). Trimming shortened V by 0 bases and J by 4 bases, and 10 bases separated the two germline ends. The CDR3 is CATSREKGLGNTIYF. In DNA, the CDR3 is TGTGCCACCAGCAGAGAGAAAGGGTTGGGAAACACCATATATTTT.

J is TRBJ1-6 and V is TRBV7-9, with no clear D. The germline V gene has CDR1 SEHNR and CDR2 FQNEAQ (reference sequence). V was shortened by 1 base and J by 7 bases, with 5 bases between the two germline ends. This CDR3 has 13 residues. The CDR3 reads CASSLGRNSPLHF. CDR3 DNA sequence: TGTGCCAGCAGCTTAGGCCGAAATTCACCCCTCCACTTT.

The rearrangement links TRBV18 to TRBJ1-2; 7 nucleotides line up with TRBD1. J was trimmed by 4 bases and V by 2 bases; bases with no gene match: 4. CDR1 and CDR2 from the germline V gene are KGHSH and LQKENI. The CDR3 is 14 residues long. The CDR3 loop reads CASSPVEGAYGYTF. As DNA, the CDR3 is TGTGCCAGCTCACCAGTAGAGGGGGCCTATGGCTACACCTTC.

V gene TRBV9 combines with J gene TRBJ2-3, with 10 bases that match TRBD2. J was trimmed by 3 bases and V by 4 bases; bases with no gene match: 5. Per germline, CDR1 SGDLS and CDR2 YYNGEE. The CDR3 length is 15 residues. CDR3 in DNA: TGTGCCAGCAGCCGGACTAGCGGAAAAACAGATACGCAGTATTTT. It translates to CASSRTSGKTDTQYF.

This chain uses TRBV6-6 with TRBJ2-5; no firm D call. V lost 4 bases, J lost 0 bases, and 9 bases lay in between. The CDR3 is 14 residues long. In germline, CDR1 is MNHNY, CDR2 SVGAGI (reference sequence). The chain's CDR3 is CASSSGPYQETQYF. CDR3 nucleotides: TGTGCCAGCAGTTCTGGCCCGTACCAAGAGACCCAGTACTTC.